This T cell receptor beta chain comes out of a study of blood T cell repertoires in COVID-19. This clone was seen once. Germline CDR1 MDHEN, CDR2 SYDVKM. CDR3 length: 13 residues. Deletions cut 6 bases from V and 3 bases from J, with 12 bases between. Sequenced by immunoSEQ multiplex PCR; TCRdb stores in-frame clones only, minus some. The table has fewer than 30,000 clones, 85% to 95% seen once; the top ten hold roughly 0.8%. Sequences were obtained from peripheral blood. The TCR comes from a woman in her sixties or seventies with COVID-19, enrolled during active disease. The V and J genes are TRBV28 and TRBJ2-7; TRBD1 might be the D (6 bases). The CDR3 is CASRPEDSYEQYF. As DNA, the CDR3 is TGTGCCAGCAGACCCGAGGACAGCTACGAGCAGTACTTC.